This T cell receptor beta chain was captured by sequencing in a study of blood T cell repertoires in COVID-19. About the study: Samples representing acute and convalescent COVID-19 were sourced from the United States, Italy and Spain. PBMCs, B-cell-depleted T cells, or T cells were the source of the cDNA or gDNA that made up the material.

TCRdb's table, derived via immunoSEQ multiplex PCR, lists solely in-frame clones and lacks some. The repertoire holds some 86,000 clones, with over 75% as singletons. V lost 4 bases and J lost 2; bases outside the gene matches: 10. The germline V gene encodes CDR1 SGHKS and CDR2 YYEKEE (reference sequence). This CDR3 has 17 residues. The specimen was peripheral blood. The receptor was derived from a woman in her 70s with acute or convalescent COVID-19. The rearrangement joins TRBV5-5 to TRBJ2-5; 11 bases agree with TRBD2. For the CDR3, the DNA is TGTGCCAGCAGCCGCGCGGCCGGGACTAGCGGACAAGAGACCCAGTACTTC. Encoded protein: CASSRAAGTSGQETQYF.